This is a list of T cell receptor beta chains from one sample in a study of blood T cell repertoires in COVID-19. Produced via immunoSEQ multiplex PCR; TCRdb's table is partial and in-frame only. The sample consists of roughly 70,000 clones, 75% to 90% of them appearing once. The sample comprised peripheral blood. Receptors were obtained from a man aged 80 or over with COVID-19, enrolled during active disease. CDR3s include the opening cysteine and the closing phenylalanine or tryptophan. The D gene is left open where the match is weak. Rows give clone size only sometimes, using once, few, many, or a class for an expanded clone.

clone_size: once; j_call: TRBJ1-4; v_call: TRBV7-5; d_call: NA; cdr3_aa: CARSPRTGSNEKLFF; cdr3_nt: TGTGCCAGAAGCCCACGGACAGGGTCTAATGAAAAACTGTTTTTT
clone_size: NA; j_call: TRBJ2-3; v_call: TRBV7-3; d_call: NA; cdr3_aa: CASSLTGGGLTDTQYF; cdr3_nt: TGTGCCAGCAGCTTAACGGGAGGGGGGCTCACAGATACGCAGTATTTT
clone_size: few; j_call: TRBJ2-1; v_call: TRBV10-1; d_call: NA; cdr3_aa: CASSDLSSYNEQFF; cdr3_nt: TGCGCCAGCAGTGACCTTAGCTCCTACAATGAGCAGTTCTTC
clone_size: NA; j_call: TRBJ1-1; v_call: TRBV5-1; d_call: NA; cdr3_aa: CASSPAGRTEAFF; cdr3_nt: TGCGCCAGCAGCCCCGCGGGGCGGACTGAAGCTTTCTTT
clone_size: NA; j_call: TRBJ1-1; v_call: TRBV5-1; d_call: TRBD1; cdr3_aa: CASSPTGEKTEAFF; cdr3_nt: TGCGCCAGCAGCCCGACAGGGGAGAAAACTGAAGCTTTCTTT
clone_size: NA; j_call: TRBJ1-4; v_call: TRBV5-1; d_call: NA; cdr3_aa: CASSFRRASEKLFF; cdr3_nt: TGCGCCAGCAGCTTCAGGAGGGCCAGTGAAAAACTGTTTTTT
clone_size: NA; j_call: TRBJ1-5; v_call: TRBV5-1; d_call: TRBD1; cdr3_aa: CASSLDGTGVQPQHF; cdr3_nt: TGCGCCAGCAGCTTGGATGGGACAGGGGTTCAGCCCCAGCATTTT
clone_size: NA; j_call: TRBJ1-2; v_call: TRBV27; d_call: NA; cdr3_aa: CASSSMEAPYGYTF; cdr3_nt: TGTGCCAGCAGTTCCATGGAGGCCCCCTATGGCTACACCTTC
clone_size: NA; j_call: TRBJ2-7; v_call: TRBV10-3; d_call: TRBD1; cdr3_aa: CAIRPDRGTYEQYF; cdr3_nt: TGTGCCATCAGGCCCGACAGGGGGACTTACGAGCAGTACTTC
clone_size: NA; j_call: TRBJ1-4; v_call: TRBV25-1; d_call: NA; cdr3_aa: CASSPQVGITNEKLFF; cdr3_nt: TGTGCCAGCAGTCCGCAGGTGGGCATCACTAATGAAAAACTGTTTTTT
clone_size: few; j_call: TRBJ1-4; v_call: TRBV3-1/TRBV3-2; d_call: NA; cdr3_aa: CASSQRALGDEKLFF; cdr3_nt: TGTGCCAGCAGCCAACGGGCACTGGGAGATGAAAAACTGTTTTTT
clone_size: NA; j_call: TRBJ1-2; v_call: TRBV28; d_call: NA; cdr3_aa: CASRSTGSAYGYTF; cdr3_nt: TGTGCCAGCCGATCAACAGGGTCGGCCTATGGCTACACCTTC
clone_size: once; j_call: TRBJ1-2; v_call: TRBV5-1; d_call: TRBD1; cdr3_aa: CASSLPGRQGGPIRGYTF; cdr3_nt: TGCGCCAGCAGCCTCCCAGGACGACAGGGTGGCCCTATCCGTGGCTACACCTTC
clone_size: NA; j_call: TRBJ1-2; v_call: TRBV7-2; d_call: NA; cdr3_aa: CASSLAAQGFNYGYTF; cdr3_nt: TGTGCCAGCAGCTTAGCAGCGCAGGGCTTTAACTATGGCTACACCTTC
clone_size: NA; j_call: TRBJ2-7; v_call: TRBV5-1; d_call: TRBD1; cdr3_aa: CASSLGQGFYEQYF; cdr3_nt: TGCGCCAGCAGCTTGGGACAGGGGTTCTACGAGCAGTACTTC
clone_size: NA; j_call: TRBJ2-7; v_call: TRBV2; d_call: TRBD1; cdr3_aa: CASLKQGQSYEQYF; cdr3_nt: TGTGCCAGCCTTAAACAGGGACAGTCCTACGAGCAGTACTTC
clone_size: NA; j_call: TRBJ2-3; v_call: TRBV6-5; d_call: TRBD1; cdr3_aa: CASSTTGQFTDTQYF; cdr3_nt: TGTGCCAGCAGCACAACGGGACAGTTTACAGATACGCAGTATTTT